This entry describes one TCR beta chain. Its target is unknown. The CDR3 runs 15 residues. CDR1 and CDR2 (germline): SGHTA, FQGNSA. The V and J ends lost 4 bases and 3 bases, in that order; junction bases with no gene match: 3. The method was immunoSEQ multiplex PCR; TCRdb's version includes in-frame clones alone and lacks a portion of them. Among roughly 300,000 clones, about 88% were seen once, and the ten largest hold around 6.4%. This entry is derived from a study of Ad26.COV2.S vaccination and SARS-CoV-2 variants. Background on the study: Ad26.COV2.S arm of COV1001 included the donor.

The treatment denotes: about 20 received Ad26.COV2.S at low or high dose, single or two shots; about 5 received placebo; per-sample allocation not given. Sample collection was performed on day 63 after the first vaccine or placebo injection. The study, taken as a whole, reports: Substantial post-vaccination breadth of spike-specific CD8+ and CD4+ T cell responses was reported. It was vaccine recipients, not placebo recipients, who had the higher spike-specific TCR breadth.

The receptor comes from a person aged 18-60 years who received the Ad26.COV2.S COVID-19 vaccine or a placebo. The sequenced sample was peripheral blood, obtained in a trial of Ad26.COV2.S vaccine versus placebo. The V call is TRBV7-2, the J call TRBJ2-3; 11 nucleotides agree with TRBD2. The CDR3 region is CASSWSSGGTDTQYF. The CDR3 DNA is TGTGCCAGCAGCTGGTCTAGCGGGGGGACAGATACGCAGTATTTT.